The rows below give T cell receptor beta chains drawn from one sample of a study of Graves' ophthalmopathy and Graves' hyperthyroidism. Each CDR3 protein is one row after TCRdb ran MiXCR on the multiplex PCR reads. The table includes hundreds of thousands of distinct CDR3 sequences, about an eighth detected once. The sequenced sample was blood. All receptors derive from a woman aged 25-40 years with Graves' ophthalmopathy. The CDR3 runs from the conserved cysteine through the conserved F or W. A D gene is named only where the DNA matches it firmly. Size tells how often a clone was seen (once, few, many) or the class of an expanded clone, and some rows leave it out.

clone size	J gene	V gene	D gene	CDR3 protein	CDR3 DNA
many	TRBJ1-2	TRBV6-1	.	CASSPGTHNYGYTF	TGTGCCAGCAGTCCCGGGACTCACAACTATGGCTACACCTTC
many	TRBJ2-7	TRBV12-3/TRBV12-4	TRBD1	CASSTGTGVSYEQYF	TGTGCCAGCAGCACGGGGACAGGAGTCTCCTACGAGCAGTACTTC
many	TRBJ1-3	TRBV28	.	CASSFSGSSGNTIYF	TGTGCCAGCAGTTTTTCCGGCAGCTCTGGAAACACCATATATTTT
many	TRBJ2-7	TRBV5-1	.	CASSLGSGNEQYF	TGCGCCAGCAGCTTGGGATCCGGGAACGAGCAGTACTTC
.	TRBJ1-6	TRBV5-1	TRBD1	CASSTNTGGVGSHLHF	TGCGCCAGCAGCACAAACACAGGGGGAGTAGGTTCACACCTCCACTTT
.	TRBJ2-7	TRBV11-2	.	CASSLMRGHYEQYF	TGTGCCAGCAGCTTAATGCGGGGGCACTACGAGCAGTACTTC
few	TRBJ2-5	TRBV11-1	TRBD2	CASSYSGGPPFQETQYF	TGTGCCAGCAGCTATAGCGGGGGGCCGCCCTTTCAAGAGACCCAGTACTTC
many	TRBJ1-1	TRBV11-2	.	CASSLTPGTNTEAFF	TGTGCCAGCAGCTTGACTCCAGGGACGAACACTGAAGCTTTCTTT
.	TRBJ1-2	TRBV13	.	CASSLRQYYGYTF	TGTGCCAGCAGCCTTAGACAGTACTATGGCTACACCTTC
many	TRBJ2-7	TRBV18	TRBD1	CASSSTGASSYEQYF	TGTGCCAGCTCATCGACAGGGGCTAGCTCCTACGAGCAGTACTTC
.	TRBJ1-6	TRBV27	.	CASSSSGPSYNSPLHF	TGTGCCAGCTCCTCTTCCGGGCCCTCCTATAATTCACCCCTCCACTTT
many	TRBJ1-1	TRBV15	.	CATSRENSGADEAFF	TGTGCCACCAGCAGAGAAAACTCAGGGGCGGATGAAGCTTTCTTT
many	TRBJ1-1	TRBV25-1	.	CASSANQGYTEAFF	TGTGCCAGCAGTGCCAATCAGGGATATACTGAAGCTTTCTTT
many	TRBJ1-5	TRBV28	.	CASSFNQVSSNQPQHF	TGTGCCAGCAGTTTTAACCAGGTATCTAGCAATCAGCCCCAGCATTTT
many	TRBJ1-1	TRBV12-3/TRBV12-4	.	CASSPDKMNTEAFF	TGTGCCAGCAGTCCCGATAAAATGAACACTGAAGCTTTCTTT
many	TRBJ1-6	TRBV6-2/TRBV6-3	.	CASSYSAWRIPVSPLHF	TGTGCCAGCAGTTACTCCGCGTGGCGTATTCCAGTTTCACCCCTCCACTTT
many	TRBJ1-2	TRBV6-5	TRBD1	CASRAGGGYGYTF	TGTGCCAGCAGGGCAGGGGGCGGCTATGGCTACACCTTC
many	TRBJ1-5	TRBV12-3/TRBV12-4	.	CASSFRQAHSNQPQHF	TGTGCCAGTAGTTTCAGACAGGCCCATAGCAATCAGCCCCAGCATTTT
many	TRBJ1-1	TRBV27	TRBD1	CASSPTGNVNTEAFF	TGTGCCAGCAGTCCGACAGGGAATGTGAACACTGAAGCTTTCTTT
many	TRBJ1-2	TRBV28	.	CASSQPGSAVGYTF	TGTGCCAGCAGTCAACCCGGGTCCGCTGTTGGCTACACCTTC
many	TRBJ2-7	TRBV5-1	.	CASSLGGTYEQYF	TGTGCCAGCAGCCTCGGCGGGACCTACGAGCAGTACTTC
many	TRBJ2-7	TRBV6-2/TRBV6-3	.	CASSQLAVEQYF	TGTGCCAGCAGTCAACTAGCTGTCGAGCAGTACTTC
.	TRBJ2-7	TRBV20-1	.	CSAKTRGRGYEQYF	TGCAGTGCCAAAACCCGGGGGAGGGGGTACGAGCAGTACTTC
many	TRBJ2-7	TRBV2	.	CASSEDWGASSYEQYF	TGTGCCAGCAGTGAAGATTGGGGGGCTAGCTCCTACGAGCAGTACTTC
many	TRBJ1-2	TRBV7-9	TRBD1	CASSFHHRGRGYGYTF	TGTGCCAGCAGCTTCCACCACAGGGGGCGAGGCTATGGCTACACCTTC
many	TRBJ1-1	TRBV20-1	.	CSARASGVGTEAFF	TGCAGTGCTAGGGCATCAGGGGTGGGCACTGAAGCTTTCTTT
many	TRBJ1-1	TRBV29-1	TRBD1	CSVGQGPEAFF	TGCAGCGTGGGACAGGGACCTGAAGCTTTCTTT
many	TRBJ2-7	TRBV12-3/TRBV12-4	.	CASSHPGGEQYF	TGTGCCAGCAGCCACCCCGGGGGCGAGCAGTACTTC
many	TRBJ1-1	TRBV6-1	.	CASSRGGNMNTEAFF	TGTGCCAGCAGTCGGGGGGGGAATATGAACACTGAAGCTTTCTTT
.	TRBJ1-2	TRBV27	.	CASGFQSPNYGYTF	TGTGCCAGCGGATTCCAAAGTCCTAACTATGGCTACACCTTC
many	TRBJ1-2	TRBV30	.	CAWSVGGYGYTF	TGTGCCTGGAGTGTTGGGGGATATGGCTACACCTTC
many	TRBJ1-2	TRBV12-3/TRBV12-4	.	CASSLGRSGGYTF	TGTGCCAGCAGCCTGGGGAGGTCAGGTGGCTACACCTTC
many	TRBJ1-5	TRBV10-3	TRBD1	CAIGAGQGSNQPQHF	TGTGCCATCGGGGCGGGACAGGGGAGCAATCAGCCCCAGCATTTT
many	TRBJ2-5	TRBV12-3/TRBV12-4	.	CASGSSFIQETQYF	TGTGCCAGCGGATCGAGTTTCATCCAAGAGACCCAGTACTTC
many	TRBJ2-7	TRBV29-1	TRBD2	CSVGLADPRGYEQYF	TGCAGCGTTGGCCTAGCGGATCCACGGGGCTACGAGCAGTACTTC
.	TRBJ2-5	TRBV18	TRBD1	CASSPPTGTRETQYF	TGTGCCAGCTCACCACCGACAGGGACGAGGGAGACCCAGTACTTC
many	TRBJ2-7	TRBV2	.	CASKEPSYEQYF	TGTGCCAGCAAAGAGCCCTCCTACGAGCAGTACTTC